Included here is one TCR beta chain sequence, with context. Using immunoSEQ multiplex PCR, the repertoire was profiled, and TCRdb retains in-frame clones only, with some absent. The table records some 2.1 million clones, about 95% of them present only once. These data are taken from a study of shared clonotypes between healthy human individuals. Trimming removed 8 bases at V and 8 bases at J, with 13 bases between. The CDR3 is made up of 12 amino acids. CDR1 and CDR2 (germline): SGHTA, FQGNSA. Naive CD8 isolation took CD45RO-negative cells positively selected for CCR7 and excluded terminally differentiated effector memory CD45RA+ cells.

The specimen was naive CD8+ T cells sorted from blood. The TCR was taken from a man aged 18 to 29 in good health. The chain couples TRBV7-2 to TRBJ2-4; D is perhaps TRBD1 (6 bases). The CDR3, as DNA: TGTGCCAGCGCCGGGCCAGGGGACATTCAGTACTTC. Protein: CASAGPGDIQYF.